The 17 T cell receptor beta chains reported below all come from one sample, sequenced in a study of metastatic and nonmetastatic thyroid tumors. All patients were treatment-naive before thyroid surgery. Via MiXCR, TCRdb re-called the PCR reads. Found here are approximately 70,000 clones, less than 5% of them singletons; the top ten hold approximately 20%. The sequenced sample consisted of blood. Receptors were obtained from a female donor with papillary thyroid cancer or a benign thyroid nodule (not recorded which). Some clones in this sample may be carry-over from other donors' samples.

The chain joins TRBV18 to TRBJ2-1; no firm D call. V was pared by 3 bases and J by 3 bases, with 12 bases between. The germline V gene encodes CDR1 KGHSH and CDR2 LQKENI. CDR3 length: 15 amino acids. The CDR3: CASSPGSPDYNEQFF. Written as DNA, the CDR3 is TGTGCCAGCTCACCCGGGTCCCCGGACTACAATGAGCAGTTCTTC.

This chain joins TRBV16 and TRBJ1-6; 7 bases agree with TRBD1. From germline, CDR1 is KGHSY and CDR2 FQNENV. J lost 9 bases, V lost 2 bases, and 7 bases had no gene match. The CDR3 contains 15 residues. The CDR3 sequence: CASSQRTTGLSPLHF. Here the CDR3 DNA reads TGTGCCAGCAGCCAAAGGACGACAGGGCTTTCACCCCTCCACTTT. Combining the CDR3 with reference TRBV16 and TRBJ1-6 gives the whole variable domain GEEVAQTPKHLVRGEGQKAKLYCAPIKGHSYVFWYQQVLKNEFKFLISFQNENVFDETGMPKERFSAKCLPNSPCSLEIQATKLEDSAVYFCASSQRTTGLSPLHFGNGTRLTVT.

This clone has only a few counts. An end of the junction differs from the germline gene, which may be a read error. J is TRBJ1-5 and V is TRBV2, with D unresolved. This CDR3 has 14 residues. Germline V CDR1 and CDR2: SNHLY, FYNNEI. CDR3 nucleotide sequence: TGTGCCAGCAGGGCCCCATGCTCCAATCATCCCCAGCATTTT. It translates to CASRAPCSNHPQHF.

The chain links TRBV27 to TRBJ2-7, with D possibly TRBD1 on 5 matching bases. Trimming removed 2 bases at V and 3 bases at J, with 11 bases between. The CDR3 length is 14 residues. Germline assignment: CDR1 MNHEY and CDR2 SMNVEV (reference sequence). CDR3 coding DNA: TGTGCCAGCAGTTTACAGGGCTACCTCTACGAGCAGTACTTC. Protein product: CASSLQGYLYEQYF.

The sample holds a few counts of this clone. A much larger clone differs from this one at a single base, so this may be a read error. This chain joins TRBV3-1 and TRBJ2-3, with D unclear. This CDR3 comprises 13 residues. Germline CDR1 is LGHDT and CDR2 is YNNKEL (reference sequence). V was clipped by 0 bases and J by 7 bases, with 8 bases between them. The DNA for the CDR3 is TGTGCCAGCAGCCAAGATGGTGCGTATACGCAGTATTTT. Encoded protein: CASSQDGAYTQYF.

This clone was found a few times. The chain is built from TRBV5-1 and TRBJ2-7; possible D gene TRBD2, 6 bases. Trimming shortened V by 0 bases and J by 0 bases, and 19 bases separated the two germline ends. The CDR3 is made up of 18 amino acids. CDR1 is SGHRS, CDR2 YFSETQ, per germline. CDR3 amino acids: CASSLGASVSSPSYEQYF. In DNA form, the CDR3 reads TGCGCCAGCAGCTTGGGGGCTAGCGTGAGTTCCCCCTCCTACGAGCAGTACTTC.

V gene TRBV27 combines with J gene TRBJ2-1; the match to TRBD2 covers 7 bases. The V gene's germline CDR1 is MNHEY and CDR2 SMNVEV (reference sequence). There are 14 residues in the CDR3. Germline trimming cut 2 bases from V and 9 bases from J; bases unmatched to any gene: 7. CDR3 DNA sequence: TGTGCCAGCAGTTTAAACTTCTTAGCGGGTGAGCAGTTCTTC. As protein: CASSLNFLAGEQFF.

The CDR3 sequence is CASSLYKGVGYF. Here the CDR3 DNA reads TGTGCCAGCAGTTTATATAAGGGGGTGGGGTACTTC. The rearrangement joins TRBV27 to TRBJ2-7; maybe TRBD1 (6 bases). Trimming cost V 1 base and J 12 bases, with 13 bases left between them. The CDR3 covers 12 residues. Per germline, CDR1 MNHEY and CDR2 SMNVEV (reference sequence).

V gene TRBV7-9 combines with J gene TRBJ1-2; TRBD1 aligns across 7 bases. Germline V gives CDR1 SEHNR, CDR2 FQNEAQ (reference sequence). V lost 7 bases to trimming and J lost 1 base; unmatched junction nucleotides: 9. The CDR3 contains 15 residues. CDR3 loop: CASNLGQNINYGYTF. The CDR3 bases are TGTGCCAGCAACTTGGGACAGAATATTAACTATGGCTACACCTTC.

This clone was seen repeatedly, ten times or more. The rearrangement joins TRBV6-1 to TRBJ1-2; 12 bases line up with TRBD1. J lost 6 bases, V lost 6 bases, and 11 bases had no gene match. The CDR3 covers 16 residues. Germline V gene sequence: CDR1 MNHNS, CDR2 SASEGT. CDR3 DNA sequence: TGTGCCAGCAGCAAAACCCTGGGACAGGGGGCGGATGGCTACACCTTC. It is translated as CASSKTLGQGADGYTF.

The table lists this clone with many counts. The J gene is TRBJ2-3, the V gene TRBV5-1; no clear D gene. This CDR3 contains 16 residues. Germline loops: CDR1 SGHRS, CDR2 YFSETQ. The V gene lost 0 bases and the J gene lost 0 bases, with 11 bases spanning the gap. CDR3 sequence (DNA): TGCGCCAGCAGCTTGGACCTCCAGAGAAGCACAGATACGCAGTATTTT. Residues: CASSLDLQRSTDTQYF.

This clone was recorded many times. The J gene is TRBJ2-2, the V gene TRBV5-8; TRBD1 might be the D (6 bases). The CDR3 has 16 amino acids. Germline values: CDR1 SGHTS, CDR2 YDEGEE. Trimming removed 7 bases from V and 0 bases from J, with 16 bases in between. Here the CDR3 reads CASRSGAVSNTGELFF. The CDR3 DNA is TGTGCCAGCCGCTCAGGGGCCGTCTCGAACACCGGGGAGCTGTTTTTT.

The table lists this clone with many counts. A read error may account for a junction end that differs from germline. V is TRBV20-1 and J is TRBJ2-3; 12 bases fit TRBD2. CDR3 length equals 15 residues. The germline V gene encodes CDR1 DFQATT and CDR2 SNEGSKA (reference sequence). Here the CDR3 DNA reads TGCAGTGCTCCCCGACTAGCGGGAGACACAGGTACGCAGTATTTT. Amino acids: CSAPRLAGDTGTQYF.

Ten or more counts support this clone. The chain joins TRBV6-5 to TRBJ2-1, with TRBD1 identical over 7 bases. The germline gives CDR1 MNHEY, CDR2 SVGAGI. J gave up 4 bases and V 2 bases, and 14 bases lay outside the gene matches. This CDR3 has 18 amino acids. The CDR3 loop reads CASSYPPPDRITYNEQFF. The DNA of the CDR3 is TGTGCCAGCAGTTACCCCCCACCGGACAGGATCACATACAATGAGCAGTTCTTC.

This clone was picked up many times. The CDR3 spells CASSRTGATNEKLFF. The CDR3 DNA sequence: TGTGCCAGCAGCCGAACAGGGGCAACTAATGAAAAACTGTTTTTT. J is TRBJ1-4 and V is TRBV28; TRBD1 aligns across 7 bases. The CDR3 consists of 15 residues. Germline CDR1 is MDHEN and CDR2 is SYDVKM. V trimming: 6 bases; J trimming: 0 bases; junction bases outside the gene matches: 4.

This clone was recorded at least ten times. The chain joins TRBV12-3 or TRBV12-4 to TRBJ2-5; 7 bases agree with TRBD2. Trimming removed 4 bases from V and 5 bases from J; junction bases left unmatched: 10. This CDR3 is 15 amino acids long. The CDR3 DNA reads as TGTGCCAGCAGTTGGCTAGCGGCAGGGAAGGAGACCCAGTACTTC. Its translation is CASSWLAAGKETQYF.

At least ten counts were recorded for this clone. This chain links TRBV20-1 with TRBJ2-1; no clear D gene. Trimming removed 0 bases at V and 1 base at J, with 13 bases between. The CDR3 is made up of 16 amino acids. Germline V gene data show CDR1 as DFQATT and CDR2 as SNEGSKA (reference sequence). CDR3 nucleotide sequence: TGCAGTGCTAGAGACCGTCGGACCCGGTCCTACAATGAGCAGTTCTTC. It yields the protein CSARDRRTRSYNEQFF.